This record covers a single T cell receptor (beta chain). The sample comes from a study of blood T cell repertoires in COVID-19. Study information: Sites across the United States, Italy and Spain contributed samples from acute and convalescent COVID-19. T cells, B-cell-depleted T cells, or PBMCs provided the cDNA or gDNA that served as material.

Original analysis: Quantification of nucleated cells was approximated via reference gene primer amplification. The data were produced by immunoSEQ multiplex PCR, yet TCRdb's version contains in-frame clones alone and is incomplete. The DNA was the basis for D and trimming; V, J and clone size are from that table. The profile covers 150,000 to 200,000 clones, with roughly nine tenths appearing a single time and around 3.3% taken by the ten largest. This clonotype was sampled from a man aged 65-85 years with acute or convalescent COVID-19. The material sequenced was peripheral blood.

The CDR3, as DNA: TGTGCCAGCAGCGTAGCGACAGGGGGCTATTACGAGCAGTACTTC. It codes for CASSVATGGYYEQYF. The chain is built from TRBV9 and TRBJ2-7, with 10 bases that match TRBD1. Germline V gives CDR1 SGDLS, CDR2 YYNGEE. V trimming: 0 bases; J trimming: 4 bases; junction bases outside the gene matches: 4. CDR3 length: 15 amino acids.